Below, one TCR beta chain is given with its context. Some clones are missing from TCRdb's copy, which holds only in-frame ones; the method was immunoSEQ multiplex PCR. The table includes roughly 650,000 clones, about 96% detected once. Naive CD8 cells, CD45RO-negative and positively selected for CCR7, excluded terminally differentiated effector memory CD45RA+ cells. Germline CDR1 is ENHRY and CDR2 is SYGVKD. J gave up 4 bases and V 2 bases, and 9 bases lay outside the gene matches. This CDR3 spans 17 amino acids. The source of the sample is a study of shared clonotypes between healthy human individuals. Overall study context: Aged 18 to 49, the donors were a couple of women and a few men.

The sequenced sample consisted of naive CD8+ T cells sorted from blood. The sequence came from a young woman in good health. The J gene is TRBJ2-5, the V gene TRBV10-3; TRBD2 aligns across 11 bases. The CDR3 reads CAISEDQGLAGGETQYF. The DNA for the CDR3 is TGTGCCATCAGTGAGGACCAAGGGCTAGCGGGAGGAGAGACCCAGTACTTC.